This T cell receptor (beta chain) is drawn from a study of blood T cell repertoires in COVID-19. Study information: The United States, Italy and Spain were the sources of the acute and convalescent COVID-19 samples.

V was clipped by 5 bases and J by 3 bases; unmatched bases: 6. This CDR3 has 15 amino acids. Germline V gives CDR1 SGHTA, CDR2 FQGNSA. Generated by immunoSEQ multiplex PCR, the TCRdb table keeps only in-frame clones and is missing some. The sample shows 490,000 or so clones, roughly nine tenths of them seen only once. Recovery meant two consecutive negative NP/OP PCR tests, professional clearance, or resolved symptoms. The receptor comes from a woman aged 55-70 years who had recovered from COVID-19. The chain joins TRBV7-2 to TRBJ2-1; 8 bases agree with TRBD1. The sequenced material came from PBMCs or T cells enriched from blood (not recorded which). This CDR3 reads CASSTDRGSYNEQFF. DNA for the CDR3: TGTGCCAGCAGCACCGACAGGGGTAGCTACAATGAGCAGTTCTTC.